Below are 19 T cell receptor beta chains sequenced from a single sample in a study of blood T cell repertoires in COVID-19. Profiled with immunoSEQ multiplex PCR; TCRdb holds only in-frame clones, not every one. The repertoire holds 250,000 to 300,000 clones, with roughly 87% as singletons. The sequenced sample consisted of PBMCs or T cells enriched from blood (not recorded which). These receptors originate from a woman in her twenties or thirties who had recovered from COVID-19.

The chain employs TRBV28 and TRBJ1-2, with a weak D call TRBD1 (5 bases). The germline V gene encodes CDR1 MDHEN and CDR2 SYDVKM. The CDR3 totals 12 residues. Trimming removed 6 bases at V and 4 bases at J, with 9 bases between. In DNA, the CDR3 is TGTGCCAGCAGGGTAGACAGCTATGGCTACACCTTC. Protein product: CASRVDSYGYTF.

CDR3 nucleotide sequence: TGTGCCAGCCCAGACAGAGACTCTGGAAACACCATATATTTT. Its translation is CASPDRDSGNTIYF. The chain links TRBV11-2 to TRBJ1-3; a possible D gene is TRBD1 (5 bases). Germline lookup yields CDR1 SGHAT and CDR2 FQNNGV. V was clipped by 8 bases and J by 0 bases, with 11 bases between them. The CDR3 has 14 amino acids. Complete variable domain (other parts from reference TRBV11-2 and TRBJ1-3): EAGVAQSPRYKIIEKRQSVAFWCNPISGHATLYWYQQILGQGPKLLIQFQNNGVVDDSQLPKDRFSAERLKGVDSTLKIQPAKLEDSAVYLCASPDRDSGNTIYFGEGSWLTVV.

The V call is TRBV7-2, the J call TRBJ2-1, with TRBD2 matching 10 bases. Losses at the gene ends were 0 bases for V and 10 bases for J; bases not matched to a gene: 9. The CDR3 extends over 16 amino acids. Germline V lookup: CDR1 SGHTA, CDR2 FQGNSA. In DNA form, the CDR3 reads TGTGCCAGCAGCTTAGCTCCAGCGGGAGGGCCTTTCGAGCAGTTCTTC. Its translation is CASSLAPAGGPFEQFF.

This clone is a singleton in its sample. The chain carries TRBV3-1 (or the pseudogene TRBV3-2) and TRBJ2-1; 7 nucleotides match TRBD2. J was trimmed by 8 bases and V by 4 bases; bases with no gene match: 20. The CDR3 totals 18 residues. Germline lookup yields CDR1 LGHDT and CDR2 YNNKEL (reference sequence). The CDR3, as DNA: TGTGCCAGCAGCCCCACATCGAGAGGGGAGGGGCCAACTCATGAGCAGTTCTTC. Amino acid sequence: CASSPTSRGEGPTHEQFF.

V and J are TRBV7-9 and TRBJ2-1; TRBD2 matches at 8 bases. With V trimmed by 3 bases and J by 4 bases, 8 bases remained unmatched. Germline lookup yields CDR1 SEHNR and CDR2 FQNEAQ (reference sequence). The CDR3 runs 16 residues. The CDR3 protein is CASSLTSAPTYNEQFF. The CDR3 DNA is TGTGCCAGCAGCTTGACTAGCGCGCCAACTTACAATGAGCAGTTCTTC.

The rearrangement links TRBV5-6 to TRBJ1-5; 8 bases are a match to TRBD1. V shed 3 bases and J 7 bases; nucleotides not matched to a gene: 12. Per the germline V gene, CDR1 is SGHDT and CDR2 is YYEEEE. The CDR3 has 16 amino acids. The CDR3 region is CASSSGTGSSDQPQHF. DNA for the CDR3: TGTGCCAGCAGCTCCGGGACAGGTTCCTCCGACCAGCCCCAGCATTTT.

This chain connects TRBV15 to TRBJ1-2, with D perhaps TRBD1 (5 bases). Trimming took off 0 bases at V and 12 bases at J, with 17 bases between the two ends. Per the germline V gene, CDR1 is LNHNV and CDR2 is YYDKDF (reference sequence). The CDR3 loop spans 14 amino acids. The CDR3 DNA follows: TGTGCCACCAGCAGAGAGCATCGACAGAAATCGCACACCTTC. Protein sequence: CATSREHRQKSHTF.

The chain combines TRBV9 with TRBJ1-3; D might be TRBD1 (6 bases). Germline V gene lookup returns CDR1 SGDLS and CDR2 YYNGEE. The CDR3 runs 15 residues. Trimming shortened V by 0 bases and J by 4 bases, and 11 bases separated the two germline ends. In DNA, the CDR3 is TGTGCCAGCAGCGTAGGGGGGCTTGGCGGAAACACCATATATTTT. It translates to CASSVGGLGGNTIYF.

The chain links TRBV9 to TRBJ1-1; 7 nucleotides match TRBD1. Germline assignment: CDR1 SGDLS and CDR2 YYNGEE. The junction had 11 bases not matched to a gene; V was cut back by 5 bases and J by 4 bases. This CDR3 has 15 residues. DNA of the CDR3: TGTGCCAGCAGTTCTAAAGAGGGGGCCGGCACTGAAGCTTTCTTT. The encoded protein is CASSSKEGAGTEAFF.

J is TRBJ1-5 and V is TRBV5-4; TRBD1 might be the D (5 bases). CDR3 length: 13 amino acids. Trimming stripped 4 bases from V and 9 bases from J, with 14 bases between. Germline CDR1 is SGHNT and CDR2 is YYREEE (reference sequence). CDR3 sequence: CASSQTVTGPQHF. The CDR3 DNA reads TGTGCCAGCAGCCAGACAGTGACCGGGCCCCAGCATTTT.

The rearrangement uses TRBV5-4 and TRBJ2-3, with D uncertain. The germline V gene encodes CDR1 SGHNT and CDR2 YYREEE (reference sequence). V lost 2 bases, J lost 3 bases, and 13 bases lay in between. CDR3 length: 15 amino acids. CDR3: CASSFFRSRTDTQYF. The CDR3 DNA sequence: TGTGCCAGCAGCTTTTTCCGCAGCAGGACAGATACGCAGTATTTT.

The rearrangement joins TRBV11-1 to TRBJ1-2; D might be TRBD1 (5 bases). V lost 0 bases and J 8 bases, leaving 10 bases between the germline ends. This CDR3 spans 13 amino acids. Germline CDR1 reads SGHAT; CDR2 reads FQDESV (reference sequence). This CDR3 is CASSLAQGGGYTF. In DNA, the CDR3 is TGTGCCAGCAGCTTAGCCCAGGGTGGCGGCTACACCTTC. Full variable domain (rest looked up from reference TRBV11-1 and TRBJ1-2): EAEVAQSPRYKITEKSQAVAFWCDPISGHATLYWYRQILGQGPELLVQFQDESVVDDSQLPKDRFSAERLKGVDSTLKIQPAELGDSAMYLCASSLAQGGGYTFGSGTRLTVV.

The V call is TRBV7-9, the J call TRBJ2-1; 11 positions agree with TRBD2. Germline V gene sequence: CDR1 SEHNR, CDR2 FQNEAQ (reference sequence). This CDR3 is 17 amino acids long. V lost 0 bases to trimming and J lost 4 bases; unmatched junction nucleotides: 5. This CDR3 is CASSLARGTSGYNEQFF. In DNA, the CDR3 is TGTGCCAGCAGCTTAGCGCGTGGGACTAGCGGTTACAATGAGCAGTTCTTC.

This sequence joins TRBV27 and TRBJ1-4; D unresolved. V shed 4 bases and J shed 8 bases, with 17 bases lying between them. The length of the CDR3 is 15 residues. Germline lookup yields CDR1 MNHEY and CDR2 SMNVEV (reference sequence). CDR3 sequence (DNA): TGTGCCAGCAGTTCCTTCCCCCAAAGCGGGGAAAAACTGTTTTTT. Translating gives CASSSFPQSGEKLFF.

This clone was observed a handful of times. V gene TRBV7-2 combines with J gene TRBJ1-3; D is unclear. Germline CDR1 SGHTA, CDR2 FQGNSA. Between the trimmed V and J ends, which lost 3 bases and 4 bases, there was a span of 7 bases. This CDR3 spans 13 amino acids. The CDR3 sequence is CASSLVRGNTIYF. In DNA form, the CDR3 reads TGTGCCAGCAGCTTGGTGAGGGGAAACACCATATATTTT.

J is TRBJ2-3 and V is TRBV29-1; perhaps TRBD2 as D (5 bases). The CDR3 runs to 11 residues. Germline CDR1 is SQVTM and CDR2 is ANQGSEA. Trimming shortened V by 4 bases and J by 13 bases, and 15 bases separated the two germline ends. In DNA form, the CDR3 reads TGCAGCGTTGCGGGTAGCGAGGCGGAGTATTTT. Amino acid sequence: CSVAGSEAEYF.

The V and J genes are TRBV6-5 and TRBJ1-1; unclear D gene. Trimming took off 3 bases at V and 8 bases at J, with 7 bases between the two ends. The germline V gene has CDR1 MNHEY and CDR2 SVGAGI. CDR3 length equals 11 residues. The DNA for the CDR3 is TGTGCCAGCAGTTATAGGAGAGAAGCTTTCTTT. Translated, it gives CASSYRREAFF.

The CDR3 protein is CASSLAAGLEAFF. The CDR3 region has the DNA TGTGCCAGCAGCTTAGCTGCGGGGCTTGAAGCTTTCTTT. The chain has TRBV11-2 and TRBJ1-1; D might be TRBD1 (5 bases). V lost 1 base, J lost 7 bases, and 10 bases lay in between. Germline V gives CDR1 SGHAT, CDR2 FQNNGV. This CDR3 comprises 13 residues.

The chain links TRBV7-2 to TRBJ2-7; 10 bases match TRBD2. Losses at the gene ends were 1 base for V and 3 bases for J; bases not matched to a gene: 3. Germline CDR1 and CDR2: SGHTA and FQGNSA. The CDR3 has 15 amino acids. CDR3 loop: CASSLGPSGSYEQYF. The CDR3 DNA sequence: TGTGCCAGCAGCTTAGGTCCTAGCGGGAGCTACGAGCAGTACTTC.